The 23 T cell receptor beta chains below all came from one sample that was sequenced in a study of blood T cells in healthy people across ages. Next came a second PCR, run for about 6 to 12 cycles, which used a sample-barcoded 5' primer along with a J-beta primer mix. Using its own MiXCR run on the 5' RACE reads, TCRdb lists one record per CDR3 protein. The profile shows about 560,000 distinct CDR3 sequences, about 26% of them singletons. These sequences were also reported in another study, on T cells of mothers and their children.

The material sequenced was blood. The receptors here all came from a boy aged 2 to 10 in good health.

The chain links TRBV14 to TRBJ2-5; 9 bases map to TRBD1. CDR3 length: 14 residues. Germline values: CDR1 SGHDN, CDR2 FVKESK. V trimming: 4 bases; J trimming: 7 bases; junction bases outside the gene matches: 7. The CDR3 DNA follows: TGTGCCAGCAGCCGTGACAGGGGGTCGGGGACCCAGTACTTC. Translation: CASSRDRGSGTQYF.

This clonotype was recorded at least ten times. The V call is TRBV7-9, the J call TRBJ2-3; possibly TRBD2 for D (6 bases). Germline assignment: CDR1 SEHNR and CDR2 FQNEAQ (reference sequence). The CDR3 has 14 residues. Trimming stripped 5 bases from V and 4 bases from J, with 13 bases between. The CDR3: CASSPPEGPDTQYF. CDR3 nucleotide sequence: TGTGCCAGCAGCCCCCCGGAGGGACCAGATACGCAGTATTTT.

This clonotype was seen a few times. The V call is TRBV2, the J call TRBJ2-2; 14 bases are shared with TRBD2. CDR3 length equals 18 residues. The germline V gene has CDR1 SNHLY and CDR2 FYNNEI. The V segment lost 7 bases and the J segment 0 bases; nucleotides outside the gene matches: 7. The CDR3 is CASTRTSGGIANTGELFF. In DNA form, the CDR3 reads TGTGCCAGCACCCGGACTAGCGGGGGGATCGCGAACACCGGGGAGCTGTTTTTT.

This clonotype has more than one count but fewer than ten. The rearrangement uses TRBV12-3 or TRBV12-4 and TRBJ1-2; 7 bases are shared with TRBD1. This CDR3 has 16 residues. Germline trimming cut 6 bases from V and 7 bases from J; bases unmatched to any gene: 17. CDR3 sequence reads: CASSVYRGRGARGYTF. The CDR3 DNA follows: TGTGCCAGCAGCGTCTACAGGGGACGAGGGGCGCGTGGCTACACCTTC.

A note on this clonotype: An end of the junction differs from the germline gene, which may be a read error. Here the CDR3 reads CVSSLAGADTGELFF. The CDR3 DNA reads as TGTGTCAGCAGCTTAGCGGGGGCTGACACCGGGGAGCTGTTTTTT. V and J are TRBV7-9 and TRBJ2-2, with TRBD2 identical over 9 bases. The CDR3 spans 15 residues. Germline V gives CDR1 SEHNR, CDR2 FQNEAQ (reference sequence).

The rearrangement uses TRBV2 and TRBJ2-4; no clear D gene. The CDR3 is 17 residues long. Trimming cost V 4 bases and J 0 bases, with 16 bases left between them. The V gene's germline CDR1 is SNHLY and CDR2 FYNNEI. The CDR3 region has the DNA TGTGCCAGCAGTGCGTTTGGTTCCTCTCTAGCCAAAAACATTCAGTACTTC. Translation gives CASSAFGSSLAKNIQYF.

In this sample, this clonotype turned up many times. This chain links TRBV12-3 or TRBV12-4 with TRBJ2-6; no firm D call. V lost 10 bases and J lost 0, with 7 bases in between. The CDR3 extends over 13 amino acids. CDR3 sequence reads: CANKASGANVLTF. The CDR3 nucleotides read TGTGCCAACAAGGCCTCTGGGGCCAACGTCCTGACTTTC.

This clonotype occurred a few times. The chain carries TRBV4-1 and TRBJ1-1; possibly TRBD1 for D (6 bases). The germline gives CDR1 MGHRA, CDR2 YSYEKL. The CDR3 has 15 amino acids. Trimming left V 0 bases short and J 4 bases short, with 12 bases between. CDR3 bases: TGCGCCAGCAGCCAAGAGGACAGCTTGGCCACTGAAGCTTTCTTT. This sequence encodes CASSQEDSLATEAFF.

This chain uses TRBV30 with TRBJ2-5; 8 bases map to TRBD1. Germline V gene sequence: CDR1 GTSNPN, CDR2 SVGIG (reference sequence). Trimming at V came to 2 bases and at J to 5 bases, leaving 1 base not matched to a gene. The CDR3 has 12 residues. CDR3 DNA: TGTGCCTGGAGTAACAGGGGGGAGACCCAGTACTTC. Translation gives CAWSNRGETQYF.

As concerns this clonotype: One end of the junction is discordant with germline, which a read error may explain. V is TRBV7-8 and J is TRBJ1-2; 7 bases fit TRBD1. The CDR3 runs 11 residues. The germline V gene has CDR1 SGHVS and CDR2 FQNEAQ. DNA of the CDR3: TGTGCCAGCAGCTCTCAGGGGGGCTACGCCTTC. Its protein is CASSSQGGYAF.

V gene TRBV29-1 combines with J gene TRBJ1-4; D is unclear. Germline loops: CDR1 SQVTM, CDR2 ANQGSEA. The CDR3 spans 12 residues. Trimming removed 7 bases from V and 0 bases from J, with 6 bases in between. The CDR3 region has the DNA TGCAGCGGAAGAACAACTAATGAAAAACTGTTTTTT. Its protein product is CSGRTTNEKLFF.

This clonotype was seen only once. The CDR3 here is CASSESGRAEDEQYF. The CDR3 nucleotides are TGTGCCAGCAGCGAAAGCGGGAGGGCCGAAGACGAGCAGTACTTC. The gene calls are TRBV7-6 and TRBJ2-7; 10 positions match TRBD2. The CDR3 has 15 residues. Germline V gives CDR1 SGHVS, CDR2 FNYEAQ. V shed 5 bases and J 5 bases; nucleotides not matched to a gene: 9.

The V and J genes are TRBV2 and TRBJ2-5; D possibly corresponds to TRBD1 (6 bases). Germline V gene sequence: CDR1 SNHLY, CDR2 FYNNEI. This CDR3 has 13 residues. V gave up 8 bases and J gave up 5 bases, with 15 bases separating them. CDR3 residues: CASRNRAGETQYF. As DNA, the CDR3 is TGTGCCAGCCGCAACAGGGCAGGGGAGACCCAGTACTTC.

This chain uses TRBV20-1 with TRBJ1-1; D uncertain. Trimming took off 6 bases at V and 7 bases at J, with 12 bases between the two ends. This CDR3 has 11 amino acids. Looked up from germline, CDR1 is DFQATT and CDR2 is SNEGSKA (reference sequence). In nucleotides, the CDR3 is TGCAGTGCGACTGATGGTCTTGAAGCTTTCTTT. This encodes CSATDGLEAFF.

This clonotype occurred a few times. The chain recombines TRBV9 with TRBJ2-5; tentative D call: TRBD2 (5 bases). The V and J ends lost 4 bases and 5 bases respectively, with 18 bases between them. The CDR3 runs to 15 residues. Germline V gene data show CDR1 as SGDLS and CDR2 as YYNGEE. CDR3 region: CASSLHGGTGETQYF. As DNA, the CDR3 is TGTGCCAGCAGCCTCCATGGTGGTACGGGGGAGACCCAGTACTTC.

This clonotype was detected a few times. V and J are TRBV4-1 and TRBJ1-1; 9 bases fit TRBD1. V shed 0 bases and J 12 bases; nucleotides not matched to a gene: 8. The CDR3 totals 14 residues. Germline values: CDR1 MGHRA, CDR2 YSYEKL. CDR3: CASSQDGDRVRTFF. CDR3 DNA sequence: TGCGCCAGCAGCCAAGATGGGGACAGGGTGAGAACTTTCTTT.

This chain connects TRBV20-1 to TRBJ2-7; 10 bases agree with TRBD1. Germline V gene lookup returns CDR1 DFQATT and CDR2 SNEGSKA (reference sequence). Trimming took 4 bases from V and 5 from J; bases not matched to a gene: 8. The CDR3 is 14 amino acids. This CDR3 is CSATDRGRFNEQYF. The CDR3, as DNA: TGCAGTGCTACTGACAGGGGGCGTTTCAACGAGCAGTACTTC.

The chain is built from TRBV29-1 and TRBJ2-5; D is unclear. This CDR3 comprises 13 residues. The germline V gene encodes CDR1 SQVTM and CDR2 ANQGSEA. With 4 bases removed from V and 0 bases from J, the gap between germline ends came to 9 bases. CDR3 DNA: TGCAGCGTTGGACTCAGGTACCAAGAGACCCAGTACTTC. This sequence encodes CSVGLRYQETQYF.

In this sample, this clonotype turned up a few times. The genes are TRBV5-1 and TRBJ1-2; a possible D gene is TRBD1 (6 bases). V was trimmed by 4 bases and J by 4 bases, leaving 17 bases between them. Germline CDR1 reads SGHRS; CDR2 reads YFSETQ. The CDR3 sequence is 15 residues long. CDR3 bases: TGCGCCAGCAGCCCGGGGGACACGGCCGGCTATGGCTACACCTTC. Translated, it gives CASSPGDTAGYGYTF. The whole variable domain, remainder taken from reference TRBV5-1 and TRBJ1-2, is KAGVTQTPRYLIKTRGQQVTLSCSPISGHRSVSWYQQTPGQGLQFLFEYFSETQRNKGNFPGRFSGRQFSNSRSEMNVSTLELGDSALYLCASSPGDTAGYGYTFGSGTRLTVV.

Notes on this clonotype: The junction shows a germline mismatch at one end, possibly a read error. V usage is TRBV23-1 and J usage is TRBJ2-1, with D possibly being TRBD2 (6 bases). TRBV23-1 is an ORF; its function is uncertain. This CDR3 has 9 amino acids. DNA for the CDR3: TGCGCCAGCAGTCAATCGGGACTTTTC. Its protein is CASSQSGLF.

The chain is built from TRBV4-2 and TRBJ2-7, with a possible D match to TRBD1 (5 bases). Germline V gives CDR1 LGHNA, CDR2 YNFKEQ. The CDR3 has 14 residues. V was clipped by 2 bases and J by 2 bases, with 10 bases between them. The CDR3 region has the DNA TGTGCCAGCAGCCAATCGACAGTCGCCTACGAGCAGTACTTC. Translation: CASSQSTVAYEQYF.

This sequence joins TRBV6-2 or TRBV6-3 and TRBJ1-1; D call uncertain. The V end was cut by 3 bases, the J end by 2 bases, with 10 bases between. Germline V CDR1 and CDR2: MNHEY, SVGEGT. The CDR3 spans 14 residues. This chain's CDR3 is CASSYNGGNTEAFF. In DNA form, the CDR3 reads TGTGCCAGCAGTTATAATGGCGGAAACACTGAAGCTTTCTTT.

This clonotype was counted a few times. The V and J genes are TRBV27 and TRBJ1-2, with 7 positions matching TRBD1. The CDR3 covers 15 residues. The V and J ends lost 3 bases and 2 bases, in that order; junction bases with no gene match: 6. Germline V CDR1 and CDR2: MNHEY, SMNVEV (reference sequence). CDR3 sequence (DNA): TGTGCCAGCAGTTTTAGACAGGGTTCAAACTATGGCTACACCTTC. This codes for CASSFRQGSNYGYTF.